This TCR beta chain was retrieved from a study of blood T cell repertoires in COVID-19. With 5 bases removed from V and 4 bases from J, the gap between germline ends came to 16 bases. Germline CDR1 is KGHDR and CDR2 is SFDVKD. The CDR3 contains 16 residues. Repertoires were generated with immunoSEQ multiplex PCR, while TCRdb's copy carries only in-frame clones and drops some. This sample has tens of thousands of clones, with 70% to 85% found just once. The chain links TRBV24-1 to TRBJ2-2, with D perhaps matching TRBD1 (6 bases). Sequencing was carried out using peripheral blood. This TCR was recovered from a man aged 55 to 70 with acute or convalescent COVID-19. The CDR3 DNA follows: TGTGCCACCAGTGGGGCCGGGACAATACGCACCGGGGAGCTGTTTTTT. This encodes CATSGAGTIRTGELFF.